The rows below give T cell receptor beta chains drawn from one sample of a study of OX40 agonist ivuxolimab in advanced cancers. Profiled with immunoSEQ multiplex PCR; TCRdb holds only in-frame clones, not every one. This table has 25,000 to 35,000 clones, more than 75% appearing once. Sequenced here: CD4+ or CD8+ T cells sorted from blood, sampled in a trial of the OX40 agonist ivuxolimab. These receptor sequences come from an adult with an advanced solid tumor such as melanoma, head and neck, liver or kidney cancer. CDR3s include the opening cysteine and the closing phenylalanine or tryptophan.

TRBV19	TRBJ2-3	CASARGADTQYF
TRBV7-6	TRBJ2-7	CASSLQRDSYEQYF
TRBV6-5	TRBJ2-7	CASSYSRDNNSYEQYF
TRBV9	TRBJ1-3	CASSNLRGANSGNTIYF
TRBV7-6	TRBJ1-2	CASSLAPGRNGYTF
TRBV6-5	TRBJ1-5	CASSPTWGNQPQHF
TRBV5-4	TRBJ2-1	CASSLEGRKVNEQFF
TRBV19	TRBJ2-6	CASTPFAGVAGANVLTF
TRBV7-9	TRBJ1-1	CASSLEGQGVTKAFF
TRBV19	TRBJ1-5	CASRLTGGNQPQHF
TRBV6-6	TRBJ2-3	CASSYPSGLYADTQYF
TRBV5-3	TRBJ2-1	CASSLGLAEQFF
TRBV5-6	TRBJ1-5	CASSNTGGWEPQHF
TRBV6-6	TRBJ2-7	CASRQENSYEQYF
TRBV7-9	TRBJ2-1	CASSPGLAGLYNEQFF
TRBV14	TRBJ2-7	CASSPPKGERTVYEQYF
TRBV29-1	TRBJ2-1	CSVEDWTPEQFF
TRBV5-6	TRBJ2-7	CASSSGAGGNEQYF
TRBV9	TRBJ2-1	CASSVGGSFLDEQFF
TRBV5-6	TRBJ2-5	CASSLGPYQETQYF
TRBV11-2	TRBJ2-1	CASSSRSLGSYNEQFF
TRBV27	TRBJ2-1	CASSGYNEQFF
TRBV28	TRBJ2-2	CASTVLAGVDGELFF
TRBV7-6	TRBJ1-1	CASSLERGGLGQEAFF
TRBV4-2	TRBJ1-2	CASSPRAGGGDGYTF
TRBV6-5	TRBJ1-5	CASRSDRANQPQHF
TRBV7-9	TRBJ2-7	CASSPSRQATYEQYF
TRBV18	TRBJ2-2	CASSPPGLAGATGNTGELFF
TRBV27	TRBJ2-1	CASSLDVAGGPPYNEQFF
TRBV6-5	TRBJ1-2	CASSSAGGIGYGYTF
TRBV7-2	TRBJ1-3	CASSLAGRGSGNTIYF
TRBV18	TRBJ1-3	CASSPLLPQGADDKGNTIYF
TRBV28	TRBJ2-1	CASSFGGVRINNEQFF
TRBV4-2	TRBJ1-1	CASSQAPGTEAFF
TRBV10-3	TRBJ2-7	CAISEPGEGSYEQYF
TRBV11-3	-	CASSYPPRDSYEQYF
TRBV2	TRBJ1-5	CASSEFPYTQPQHF
TRBV19	TRBJ2-1	CASSGDLGSEQFF
TRBV29-1	TRBJ2-7	CSAQRQDTYEQYF
TRBV29-1	TRBJ2-7	CSVALEGTYEQYF
TRBV7-9	TRBJ2-5	CASSLEAGRETQYF
TRBV9	TRBJ2-2	CASSHRDLDRSVESGELFF
TRBV7-9	TRBJ1-2	CASSSWSGYTF
TRBV7-8	TRBJ2-2	CASFARDTGELFF
TRBV28	TRBJ2-3	CASSLILAGLGTDTQYF
TRBV10-3	TRBJ1-1	CATGQGNTEAFF